Shown below are 5 T cell receptor beta chains from a single sample sequenced in a study of a mutant IDH1 vaccine in newly diagnosed glioma. As to time point: week 47, end of study. All doses held 300 ug of mutant IDH1 20-mer peptide, with topical imiquimod. Assay: immunoSEQ multiplex PCR; the TCRdb copy retains only in-frame clones and omits some. In the table there are around 100,000 clones, about nine tenths of which are singletons. No antigen has been assigned to these receptors. The sample in question was PBMCs, obtained from a glioma patient whose treatment included an IDH1 peptide vaccine. The receptors were sampled from a woman aged 45 to 65 with glioma.

The rearrangement joins TRBV5-6 to TRBJ1-1; 7 nucleotides agree with TRBD1. Germline CDR1 SGHDT, CDR2 YYEEEE. The CDR3 totals 12 residues. The J segment lost 8 bases and the V segment lost 4 bases, leaving 5 bases of the junction unmatched. The CDR3 DNA follows: TGTGCCAGCAGCGAAGGGGGCCGGGAAGCTTTCTTT. Its protein product is CASSEGGREAFF.

The chain carries TRBV9 and TRBJ2-5; D gene unclear. Germline CDR1 is SGDLS and CDR2 is YYNGEE. Trimming took 3 bases from V and 5 from J, leaving 17 bases between them. The CDR3 is 15 residues long. CDR3 bases: TGTGCCAGCAGCGAGTCAGGCTTATTGAGGGAGACCCAGTACTTC. Translating it yields CASSESGLLRETQYF.

Turning to this clone: The junction and the germline gene differ at one end; a read error may be behind it. The chain joins TRBV7-7 to TRBJ2-2; D gene ambiguous. The CDR3 contains 16 residues. In germline, CDR1 is SSHAT, CDR2 FNYEAQ (reference sequence). CDR3 region: CASSLHVAEGTGELFF. CDR3 DNA: TGTGCTAGCAGCCTCCACGTGGCAGAAGGGACCGGGGAGCTGTTTTTT.

The chain carries TRBV5-1 and TRBJ2-5; no clear D. The CDR3 runs 11 residues. V lost 7 bases and J lost 0, with 4 bases in between. Germline values: CDR1 SGHRS, CDR2 YFSETQ. The chain's CDR3 is CASGHQETQYF. The CDR3 coding sequence is TGCGCCAGCGGCCACCAAGAGACCCAGTACTTC.

V and J are TRBV27 and TRBJ1-5, with 7 bases fitting TRBD1. This CDR3 contains 16 residues. J was trimmed by 0 bases and V by 3 bases; bases with no gene match: 5. Germline V gives CDR1 MNHEY, CDR2 SMNVEV (reference sequence). The CDR3 loop is CASSLWGQNSNQPQHF. The DNA of the CDR3 is TGTGCCAGCAGTTTGTGGGGACAGAATAGCAATCAGCCCCAGCATTTT.